One sample yielded the 8 T cell receptor beta chains listed below, sequenced in a study of blood T cell repertoires in COVID-19 (dated by TCRdb to the early 2020s). Libraries were prepared through the immunoSEQ multiplex PCR assay. The clones in this table, taken by TCRdb from immuneACCESS, are in-frame only. Not every clone is retained; where verified, under half of the shortfall comes from an unresolved V gene, and the cause of the rest is unknown. This sample comprises fewer than 350,000 clones, over 75% of them detected only once. Of the sample, approximately 8% is held by the ten largest clones. The source material was peripheral blood. These receptors all stem from a woman between 50 and 59 years old who had recovered from COVID-19.

The rearrangement uses TRBV28 and TRBJ2-3; D is unresolved. The CDR3 totals 12 residues. V gave up 6 bases and J gave up 4 bases, with 8 bases separating them. The V gene's germline CDR1 is MDHEN and CDR2 SYDVKM. The CDR3 sequence: CASSLVPDTQYF. The CDR3, as DNA: TGTGCCAGCAGCCTCGTCCCAGATACGCAGTATTTT.

The chain has TRBV30 and TRBJ1-2; 7 bases map to TRBD1. Trimming removed 3 bases from V and 4 bases from J; junction bases left unmatched: 5. Per germline, CDR1 GTSNPN and CDR2 SVGIG (reference sequence). This CDR3 is built from 13 residues. CDR3 loop: CAWRAGGVYGYTF. The DNA of the CDR3 is TGTGCCTGGAGGGCAGGGGGAGTCTATGGCTACACCTTC. The full variable domain, rest sourced from reference TRBV30 and TRBJ1-2, is SQTIHQWPATLVQPVGSPLSLECTVEGTSNPNLYWYRQAAGRGLQLLFYSVGIGQISSEVPQNLSASRPQDRQFILSSKKLLLSDSGFYLCAWRAGGVYGYTFGSGTRLTVV.

This clone was observed a handful of times. This sequence joins TRBV28 and TRBJ1-5; D unresolved. The V end was cut by 3 bases, the J end by 7 bases, with 10 bases between. CDR1 MDHEN and CDR2 SYDVKM come from the germline V gene. The CDR3 length is 13 residues. The CDR3 coding sequence is TGTGCCAGCAGTTTGATGGGCCCGCAGCCCCAGCATTTT. Its protein is CASSLMGPQPQHF. The variable domain in full, with the rest retrieved from reference TRBV28 and TRBJ1-5, is DVKVTQSSRYLVKRTGEKVFLECVQDMDHENMFWYRQDPGLGLRLIYFSYDVKMKEKGDIPEGYSVSREKKERFSLILESASTNQTSMYLCASSLMGPQPQHFGDGTRLSIL.

The rearrangement uses TRBV6-6 and TRBJ1-2, with no clear D. CDR3 size: 14 residues. V shed 7 bases and J shed 1 base, with 13 bases lying between them. Germline-derived CDR1 and CDR2 are MNHNY and SVGAGI (reference sequence). For the CDR3, the DNA is TGTGCCAGCACCTTCAGAAGTTTTAACTATGGCTACACCTTC. Translated: CASTFRSFNYGYTF.

This clone showed up just a few times. The chain links TRBV3-1 (or the pseudogene TRBV3-2) to TRBJ1-5; 7 bases line up with TRBD1. Per the germline V gene, CDR1 is LGHDT and CDR2 is YNNKEL (reference sequence). V gave up 1 base and J gave up 5 bases; unmatched junction bases: 5. CDR3 length equals 15 residues. In DNA, the CDR3 is TGTGCCAGCAGCCAAGTTACAGGGGCCCATCAGCCCCAGCATTTT. It specifies CASSQVTGAHQPQHF.

The V call is TRBV5-1, the J call TRBJ2-5, with D uncertain. Trimming removed 1 base at V and 2 bases at J, with 12 bases between. The CDR3 runs 15 residues. From germline, CDR1 is SGHRS and CDR2 YFSETQ. CDR3: CASSLMGSQQETQYF. CDR3 nucleotides: TGCGCCAGCAGCTTGATGGGCAGTCAACAAGAGACCCAGTACTTC.

The chain employs TRBV24-1 and TRBJ2-1; 7 bases match TRBD2. CDR3 length equals 15 residues. The junction had 5 bases not matched to a gene; V was cut back by 3 bases and J by 4 bases. CDR1 is KGHDR and CDR2 is SFDVKD in the germline V gene. The CDR3 here is CATSDAGASYNEQFF. CDR3 sequence (DNA): TGTGCCACCAGTGATGCGGGAGCGTCTTACAATGAGCAGTTCTTC.

This clone was counted once. The chain recombines TRBV4-2 with TRBJ2-5, with 8 bases lining up with TRBD1. The CDR3 runs to 15 residues. V was clipped by 4 bases and J by 5 bases; unmatched bases: 9. Germline V lookup: CDR1 LGHNA, CDR2 YNFKEQ. CDR3 residues: CASSRPDRDYETQYF. The CDR3 DNA reads TGTGCCAGCAGCCGTCCGGACAGGGATTACGAGACCCAGTACTTC.